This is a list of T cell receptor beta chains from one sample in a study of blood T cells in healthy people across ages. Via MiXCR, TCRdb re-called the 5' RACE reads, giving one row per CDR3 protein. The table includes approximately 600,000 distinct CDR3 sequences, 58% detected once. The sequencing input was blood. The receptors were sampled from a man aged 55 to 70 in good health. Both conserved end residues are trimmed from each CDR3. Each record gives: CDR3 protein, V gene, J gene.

CDR3aa: SAEPATSGLNNEQF
v_gene: TRBV20-1
j_gene: TRBJ2-1

CDR3aa: ASSQDGWETQY
v_gene: TRBV2
j_gene: TRBJ2-5

CDR3aa: ASARDIYGYT
v_gene: TRBV2
j_gene: TRBJ1-2

CDR3aa: SAPPRGVSSYNEQY
v_gene: TRBV20-1
j_gene: TRBJ2-7

CDR3aa: SARVVAADTQY
v_gene: TRBV20-1
j_gene: TRBJ2-3

CDR3aa: SARDRGRPGANVLT
v_gene: TRBV20-1
j_gene: TRBJ2-6

CDR3aa: ASILLRHPDLQETQY
v_gene: TRBV21-1
j_gene: TRBJ2-5

CDR3aa: ASSLGASGYNEQF
v_gene: TRBV5-1
j_gene: TRBJ2-1

CDR3aa: ASSEAPGADTQY
v_gene: TRBV7-7
j_gene: TRBJ2-3

CDR3aa: SAWGTFGNGTQY
v_gene: TRBV20-1
j_gene: TRBJ2-5

CDR3aa: ASSLDSTGYEQF
v_gene: TRBV11-2
j_gene: TRBJ2-1

CDR3aa: AGRGQGARGYT
v_gene: TRBV25-1
j_gene: TRBJ1-2

CDR3aa: ASSSEGQWDEQY
v_gene: TRBV6-6
j_gene: TRBJ2-7

CDR3aa: ASSPGLYQETQY
v_gene: TRBV18
j_gene: TRBJ2-5

CDR3aa: ASSSMNIGTLH
v_gene: TRBV7-9
j_gene: TRBJ1-6

CDR3aa: ASSKQGTYNSPLH
v_gene: TRBV6-5
j_gene: TRBJ1-6

CDR3aa: AISERERSDIQY
v_gene: TRBV10-3
j_gene: TRBJ2-4

CDR3aa: SVDPGSGETQY
v_gene: TRBV29-1
j_gene: TRBJ2-5

CDR3aa: ASSSIALTGITNEKLF
v_gene: TRBV27
j_gene: TRBJ1-4

CDR3aa: ASSTGDRLNEQF
v_gene: TRBV7-2
j_gene: TRBJ2-1

CDR3aa: ASSPRQGSDTQY
v_gene: TRBV4-2
j_gene: TRBJ2-3

CDR3aa: ASISTGSTYGYT
v_gene: TRBV12-3/TRBV12-4
j_gene: TRBJ1-2

CDR3aa: ASSFGTVESTDTQY
v_gene: TRBV12-3/TRBV12-4
j_gene: TRBJ2-3

CDR3aa: SAKRGRWETQY
v_gene: TRBV29-1
j_gene: NA

CDR3aa: AISESTRETQY
v_gene: TRBV10-3
j_gene: TRBJ2-5

CDR3aa: ASSPPLAGPSTDTQY
v_gene: TRBV7-6
j_gene: TRBJ2-3

CDR3aa: ASSHAALSSYNEQF
v_gene: TRBV14
j_gene: TRBJ2-1

CDR3aa: ASTPQSGNTGELF
v_gene: TRBV28
j_gene: TRBJ2-2

CDR3aa: ASSLEGGASGIEETQY
v_gene: TRBV11-2
j_gene: TRBJ2-5

CDR3aa: ASSPIGGINQPQH
v_gene: TRBV7-8
j_gene: TRBJ1-5

CDR3aa: ASSFGQGNVLT
v_gene: TRBV5-1
j_gene: TRBJ2-6

CDR3aa: ASSSSHGSKETQY
v_gene: TRBV27
j_gene: TRBJ2-5

CDR3aa: AISERVWRPSVDYGYT
v_gene: TRBV10-3
j_gene: TRBJ1-2

CDR3aa: ATDDLAASYNEQF
v_gene: TRBV15
j_gene: TRBJ2-1

CDR3aa: ASRTQGYGYT
v_gene: TRBV12-3/TRBV12-4
j_gene: TRBJ1-2

CDR3aa: ASSLARTDQETQY
v_gene: TRBV11-2
j_gene: TRBJ2-5

CDR3aa: ASSGTGGSQETQY
v_gene: TRBV5-1
j_gene: TRBJ2-5

CDR3aa: SAWTSGATNEQF
v_gene: TRBV20-1
j_gene: TRBJ2-1

CDR3aa: ASSLAQDTEAF
v_gene: TRBV7-9
j_gene: TRBJ1-1

CDR3aa: ASSFPQAAETQY
v_gene: TRBV12-3/TRBV12-4
j_gene: TRBJ2-5

CDR3aa: ASSGDPYEKLF
v_gene: TRBV9
j_gene: TRBJ1-4

CDR3aa: ASRPRLSTDTQY
v_gene: TRBV7-2
j_gene: TRBJ2-3

CDR3aa: GVGVLAKNIQY
v_gene: TRBV29-1
j_gene: TRBJ2-4

CDR3aa: ASSRDIRAF
v_gene: TRBV7-9
j_gene: TRBJ1-1

CDR3aa: AIASGTGGAYEQY
v_gene: TRBV10-3
j_gene: TRBJ2-7

CDR3aa: ASSPTTSGVSGELF
v_gene: TRBV7-7
j_gene: TRBJ2-2

CDR3aa: ASSKGTGGPYEQY
v_gene: TRBV4-1
j_gene: TRBJ2-7

CDR3aa: SVLPAANYGYT
v_gene: TRBV29-1
j_gene: TRBJ1-2

CDR3aa: SARELLAGRSSYNEQF
v_gene: TRBV20-1
j_gene: TRBJ2-1

CDR3aa: ASSARGSTDTQY
v_gene: TRBV9
j_gene: TRBJ2-3

CDR3aa: ASSLPGSGNEQF
v_gene: TRBV5-1
j_gene: TRBJ2-1